This T cell receptor (beta chain) was sequenced during a study of T cells of healthy individuals. TCRdb itself ran the 5' RACE reads through MiXCR, one entry per CDR3 protein. The repertoire includes 60,000 to 75,000 distinct CDR3 sequences, about 17% of them detected once, and 4% to 5% sits in the top ten. The V end lost 4 bases, the J end lost 4 bases, and 17 bases lay between the germline ends. This CDR3 comprises 16 residues. Germline CDR1 is SGHRS and CDR2 is YFSETQ. This TCR derives from a human donor in good health. This rearrangement joins TRBV5-1 to TRBJ2-2; D assignment may be TRBD1 or TRBD2 (5 bases each). The chain's CDR3 is CASSDRPGLGTGELFF. The CDR3 region has the DNA TGCGCCAGCAGCGATCGGCCGGGGCTTGGCACCGGGGAGCTGTTTTTT.